What follows are 15 T cell receptor beta chains derived from one specimen sequenced in a study of blood T cell repertoires in COVID-19. Data came from immunoSEQ multiplex PCR; TCRdb stores just in-frame clones and leaves some out. The repertoire includes more than 100,000 clones, 80% of them detected once, and approximately 16% sits in the top ten. Sequencing input: peripheral blood. The receptors originated from a man in his fifties or sixties with active or convalescent COVID-19.

This clone was recorded at least ten times. J is TRBJ2-3 and V is TRBV18; perhaps TRBD1 as D (7 bases). Germline lookup yields CDR1 KGHSH and CDR2 LQKENI. The CDR3 totals 15 residues. Trimming stripped 6 bases from V and 6 bases from J, with 19 bases between. The CDR3 here is CASSPGGTASDTQYF. Here the CDR3 DNA reads TGTGCCAGCTCCCCGGGCGGGACAGCATCGGATACGCAGTATTTT.

In its sample, this clone was seen many times. This chain links TRBV4-1 with TRBJ1-6; 7 nucleotides match TRBD1. The trim removed 5 bases at V and 6 bases at J, leaving 4 bases unmatched. The CDR3 is 14 residues long. Germline CDR1 and CDR2: MGHRA and YSYEKL. CDR3 loop: CASSLRQGNSPLHF. The CDR3 DNA sequence: TGCGCCAGCAGCTTGCGACAGGGTAATTCACCCCTCCACTTT.

The chain couples TRBV29-1 to TRBJ2-5; TRBD1 aligns across 8 bases. The CDR3 totals 13 residues. Trimming removed 7 bases from V and 4 bases from J; junction bases left unmatched: 8. CDR1 is SQVTM, CDR2 ANQGSEA, per germline. The CDR3 reads CSGNRGSAETQYF. DNA of the CDR3: TGCAGCGGGAACAGGGGGAGTGCAGAGACCCAGTACTTC.

This chain joins TRBV28 and TRBJ1-2; D possibly corresponds to TRBD1 (5 bases). The CDR3 contains 12 residues. Germline CDR1 reads MDHEN; CDR2 reads SYDVKM. The germline V and J ends were trimmed by 7 bases and 7 bases, with 13 bases remaining between them. The CDR3 DNA reads as TGTGCCAGCACGGGAGGGGCCCCTGGCTACACCTTC. Translating gives CASTGGAPGYTF.

CDR3 nucleotide sequence: TGTGCCATCGGCCTGGGACAGGGAACCCAAGAGACCCAGTACTTC. Its protein product is CAIGLGQGTQETQYF. This sequence joins TRBV10-3 and TRBJ2-5; 9 bases are shared with TRBD1. Trimming at V came to 8 bases and at J to 1 base, leaving 8 bases not matched to a gene. The CDR3 sequence is 15 residues long. The germline CDR1 and CDR2 sequences are ENHRY and SYGVKD.

The chain carries TRBV3-1 (or the pseudogene TRBV3-2) and TRBJ2-1; the match to TRBD2 covers 9 bases. The CDR3 totals 15 residues. J gave up 0 bases and V 4 bases, and 1 base lay outside the gene matches. CDR1 LGHDT and CDR2 YNNKEL come from the germline V gene (reference sequence). The CDR3 coding sequence is TGTGCCAGCAGCCGTAGCGGGAGCTCCTACAATGAGCAGTTCTTC. Protein: CASSRSGSSYNEQFF.

The gene calls are TRBV18 and TRBJ2-3; 8 nucleotides match TRBD2. The J segment lost 1 base and the V segment lost 8 bases, leaving 2 bases of the junction unmatched. CDR1 and CDR2 (germline): KGHSH, LQKENI. The CDR3 length is 13 residues. The CDR3 region is CASLTSGTDTQYF. CDR3 coding DNA: TGTGCCAGCCTGACTAGCGGCACAGATACGCAGTATTTT.

Worth noting for this clone: Relative to the germline gene, one junction end is altered; a read error may explain this. Additional DNA sequences in this sample encode the identical CDR3. V gene TRBV27 combines with J gene TRBJ2-6; 7 bases agree with TRBD1. CDR3 length: 14 residues. The germline gives CDR1 MNHEY, CDR2 SMNVEV (reference sequence). The CDR3 DNA follows: TGTGCCAGCGGAGACAGGGCTCGGGCCAACGTCTTGACTTTC. Amino acid sequence: CASGDRARANVLTF.

This clone has a handful of counts. DNA of the CDR3: TGTGCCAGCAGTACTACAGGGCGCACTGAAGCTTTCTTT. Its translation: CASSTTGRTEAFF. V gene TRBV27 combines with J gene TRBJ1-1; possible D gene TRBD1, 6 bases. V was trimmed by 5 bases and J by 4 bases, leaving 11 bases between them. The germline gives CDR1 MNHEY, CDR2 SMNVEV (reference sequence). This CDR3 contains 13 residues.

The chain employs TRBV5-6 and TRBJ2-1, with 8 bases aligning to TRBD1. This CDR3 comprises 13 residues. Trimming cost V 4 bases and J 6 bases; bases outside gene matches: 3. Germline CDR1 is SGHDT and CDR2 is YYEEEE. The CDR3 reads CASSLDRGNEQFF. The CDR3 DNA is TGTGCCAGCAGCCTAGACAGGGGCAATGAGCAGTTCTTC.

This chain uses TRBV18 with TRBJ1-4, with a tentative D call TRBD1 (5 bases). This CDR3 contains 16 residues. Between the trimmed V and J ends, which lost 2 bases and 12 bases, there was a span of 22 bases. The germline gives CDR1 KGHSH, CDR2 LQKENI. The DNA of the CDR3 is TGTGCCAGCTCACCATCTACGGGGCTCGTTGGCGGGGAACTGTTTTTT. Translating gives CASSPSTGLVGGELFF.

The chain carries TRBV7-2 and TRBJ2-2, with unresolved D. V lost 4 bases and J lost 1, with 4 bases in between. The germline V gene encodes CDR1 SGHTA and CDR2 FQGNSA. The CDR3 loop spans 13 amino acids. In DNA form, the CDR3 reads TGTGCCAGCAGCTCTAAGAACACCGGGGAGCTGTTTTTT. Amino acid sequence: CASSSKNTGELFF.

The chain carries TRBV11-3 and TRBJ2-1; D is perhaps TRBD1 (5 bases). Germline V gene sequence: CDR1 SGHNT, CDR2 YENEEA. The CDR3 length is 14 residues. V shed 3 bases and J shed 7 bases, with 13 bases lying between them. The CDR3 DNA is TGTGCCAGCAGCTTCGACAGTGCCTCAAATGAGCAGTTCTTC. This codes for CASSFDSASNEQFF.

The chain links TRBV7-7 to TRBJ2-1; 12 bases match TRBD2. Trimming took 5 bases from V and 3 from J; bases not matched to a gene: 14. The germline V gene encodes CDR1 SSHAT and CDR2 FNYEAQ (reference sequence). The CDR3 loop spans 19 amino acids. The CDR3 reads CASSVRLAGAPGLYNEQFF. CDR3 nucleotides: TGTGCCAGCAGCGTCCGACTAGCGGGAGCTCCGGGGCTCTACAATGAGCAGTTCTTC. The full variable domain, rest sourced from reference TRBV7-7 and TRBJ2-1, is GAGVSQSPRYKVTKRGQDVTLRCDPISSHATLYWYQQALGQGPEFLTYFNYEAQPDKSGLPSDRFSAERPEGSISTLTIQRTEQRDSAMYRCASSVRLAGAPGLYNEQFFGPGTRLTVL.

The chain uses TRBV7-2 and TRBJ1-3, with a weak D call TRBD1 (5 bases). V was pared by 1 base and J by 3 bases, with 7 bases between. CDR1 SGHTA and CDR2 FQGNSA come from the germline V gene. The CDR3 extends over 14 amino acids. The CDR3 DNA sequence: TGTGCCAGCAGCTTAGGACAGAGTGGAAACACCATATATTTT. Its protein is CASSLGQSGNTIYF.